One T cell receptor (beta chain) is described in this entry. The data stem from a study of CD8+ T cells in alopecia areata. Treatment of the sample: oral pan-JAK inhibitor, 5-10 mg twice daily. The CDR3 has 13 amino acids. The V gene's germline CDR1 is GTSNPN and CDR2 SVGIG (reference sequence). With 3 bases removed from V and 9 bases from J, the gap between germline ends came to 17 bases. It was cDNA, reverse transcribed from extracted RNA, that served as the sequencing template. Sequencing was performed with immunoSEQ multiplex PCR; in TCRdb, only in-frame clones are kept and a portion is missing. The sample comprises hundreds of thousands of clones, 60% of which are singletons, and around 0.92% rests with the top ten.

V gene TRBV30 combines with J gene TRBJ2-5; perhaps TRBD2 as D (6 bases). The clonotype comes from a human donor with alopecia areata. Here the sequenced sample was CD4+ T cells sorted from blood, taken around week 54, from a patient treated with tofacitinib. CDR3 coding DNA: TGTGCCTGGAGGACCCCCTCTAGCGTCGCCCAGTACTTC. Translation: CAWRTPSSVAQYF.